This TCR beta chain comes out of a study of blood T cell repertoires in COVID-19. Sequencing was performed with immunoSEQ multiplex PCR; in TCRdb, only in-frame clones are kept and a portion is missing. The repertoire has around 32,000 clones, approximately 93% of them found once; the top ten carry roughly 1%. This TCR derives from a male donor with active COVID-19. Specimen: peripheral blood.

The CDR3 coding sequence is TGTGCCAGCAGACCGACGGGAGCAGGTGAAAAACTGTTTTTT. Translation gives CASRPTGAGEKLFF. V is TRBV13 and J is TRBJ1-4, with D uncertain. The CDR3 contains 14 residues. Deletions cut 6 bases from V and 7 bases from J, with 15 bases between. Germline CDR1 is PRHDT and CDR2 is FYEKMQ (reference sequence).